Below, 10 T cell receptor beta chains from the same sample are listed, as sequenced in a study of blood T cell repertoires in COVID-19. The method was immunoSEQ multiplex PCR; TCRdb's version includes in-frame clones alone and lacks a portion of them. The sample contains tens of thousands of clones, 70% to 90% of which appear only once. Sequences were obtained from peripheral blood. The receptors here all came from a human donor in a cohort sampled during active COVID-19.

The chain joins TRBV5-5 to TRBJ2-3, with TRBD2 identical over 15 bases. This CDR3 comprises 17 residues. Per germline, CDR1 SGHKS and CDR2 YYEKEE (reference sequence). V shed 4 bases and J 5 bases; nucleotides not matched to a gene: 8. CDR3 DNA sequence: TGTGCCAGCAGCCGGACTAGCGGGGGGGCCCGGATAGATACGCAGTATTTT. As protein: CASSRTSGGARIDTQYF. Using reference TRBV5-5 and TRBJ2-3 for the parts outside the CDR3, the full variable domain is DAGVTQSPTHLIKTRGQQVTLRCSPISGHKSVSWYQQVLGQGPQFIFQYYEKEERGRGNFPDRFSARQFPNYSSELNVNALLLGDSALYLCASSRTSGGARIDTQYFGPGTRLTVL.

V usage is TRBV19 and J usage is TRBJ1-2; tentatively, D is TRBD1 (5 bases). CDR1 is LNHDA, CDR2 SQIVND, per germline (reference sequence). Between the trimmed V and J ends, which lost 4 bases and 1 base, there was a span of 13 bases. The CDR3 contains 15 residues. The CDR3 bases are TGTGCCAGTAGTACGTCCAGGGAGGGTAACTATGGCTACACCTTC. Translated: CASSTSREGNYGYTF.

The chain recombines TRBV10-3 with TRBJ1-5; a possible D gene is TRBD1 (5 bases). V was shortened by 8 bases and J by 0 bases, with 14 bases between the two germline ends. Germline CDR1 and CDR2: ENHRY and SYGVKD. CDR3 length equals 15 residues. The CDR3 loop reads CAILAGENSNQPQHF. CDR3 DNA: TGTGCCATCCTCGCGGGGGAAAATAGCAATCAGCCCCAGCATTTT.

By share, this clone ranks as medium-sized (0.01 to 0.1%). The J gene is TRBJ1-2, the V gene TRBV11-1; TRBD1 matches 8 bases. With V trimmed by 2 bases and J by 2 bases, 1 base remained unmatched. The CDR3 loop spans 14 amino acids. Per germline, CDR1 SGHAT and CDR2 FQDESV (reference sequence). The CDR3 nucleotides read TGTGCCAGCAGCTTACCAGGGGGCAACTATGGCTACACCTTC. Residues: CASSLPGGNYGYTF. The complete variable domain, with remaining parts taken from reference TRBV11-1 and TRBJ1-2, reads EAEVAQSPRYKITEKSQAVAFWCDPISGHATLYWYRQILGQGPELLVQFQDESVVDDSQLPKDRFSAERLKGVDSTLKIQPAELGDSAMYLCASSLPGGNYGYTFGSGTRLTVV.

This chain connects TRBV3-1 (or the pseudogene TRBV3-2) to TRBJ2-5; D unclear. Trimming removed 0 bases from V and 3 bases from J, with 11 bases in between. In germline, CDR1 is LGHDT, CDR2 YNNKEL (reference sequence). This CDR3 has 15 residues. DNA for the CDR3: TGTGCCAGCAGCCAAGATCGAGGTAGCAAAGAGACCCAGTACTTC. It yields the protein CASSQDRGSKETQYF.

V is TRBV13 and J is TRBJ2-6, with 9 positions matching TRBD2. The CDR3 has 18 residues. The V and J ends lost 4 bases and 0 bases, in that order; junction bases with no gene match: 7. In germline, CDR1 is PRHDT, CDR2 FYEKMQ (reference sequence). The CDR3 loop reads CASSSLLAGSSGANVLTF. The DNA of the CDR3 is TGTGCCAGCAGCTCCCTGCTAGCGGGGTCCTCTGGGGCCAACGTCCTGACTTTC.

This chain's CDR3 is CTSSQPGGTDTQYF. In nucleotides, the CDR3 is TGCACCAGCAGCCAACCGGGGGGCACAGATACGCAGTATTTT. The chain couples TRBV1 to TRBJ2-3; the table's D gene call, TRBD2, was not cross checked with the DNA. TRBV1 is a recognized pseudogene. The CDR3 totals 14 residues.

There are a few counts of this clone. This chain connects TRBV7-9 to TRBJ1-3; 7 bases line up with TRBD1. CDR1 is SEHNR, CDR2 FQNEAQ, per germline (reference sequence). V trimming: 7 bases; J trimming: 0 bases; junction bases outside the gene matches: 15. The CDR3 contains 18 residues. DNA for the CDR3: TGTGCCAGCAAGCGGACAGGAACGACTAGGAGCTCTGGAAACACCATATATTTT. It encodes CASKRTGTTRSSGNTIYF.

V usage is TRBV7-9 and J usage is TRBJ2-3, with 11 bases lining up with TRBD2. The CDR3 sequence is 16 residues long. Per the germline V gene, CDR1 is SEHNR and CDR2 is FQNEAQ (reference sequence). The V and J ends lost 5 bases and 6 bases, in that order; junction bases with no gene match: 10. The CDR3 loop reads CASSPYGTSGGDTQYF. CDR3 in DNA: TGTGCCAGCAGCCCCTACGGGACTAGCGGCGGGGATACGCAGTATTTT.

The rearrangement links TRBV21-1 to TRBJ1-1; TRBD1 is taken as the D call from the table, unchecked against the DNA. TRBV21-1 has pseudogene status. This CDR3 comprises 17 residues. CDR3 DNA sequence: TGTGCCAGCAGCAAAGCGGGCTCAGGACAGCTGAACACTGAAGCTTTCTTT. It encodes CASSKAGSGQLNTEAFF.